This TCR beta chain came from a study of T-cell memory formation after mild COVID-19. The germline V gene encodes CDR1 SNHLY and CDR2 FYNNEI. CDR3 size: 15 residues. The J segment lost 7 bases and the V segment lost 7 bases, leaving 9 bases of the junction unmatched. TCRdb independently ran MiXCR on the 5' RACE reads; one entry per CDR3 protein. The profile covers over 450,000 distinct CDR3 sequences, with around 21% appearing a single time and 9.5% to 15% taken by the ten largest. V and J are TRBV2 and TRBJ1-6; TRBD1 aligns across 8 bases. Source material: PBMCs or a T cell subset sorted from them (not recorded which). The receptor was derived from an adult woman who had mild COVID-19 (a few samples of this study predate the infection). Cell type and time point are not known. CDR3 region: CASTDRGLPNSPLHF. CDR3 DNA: TGTGCCAGCACTGACAGGGGACTTCCCAATTCACCCCTCCACTTT.